These 17 T cell receptor beta chains originate from one sample sequenced in a study of cytomegalovirus exposure and HLA in healthy donors. In the PCR, 60 Vbeta and 13 Jbeta primers were used. Assay: immunoSEQ multiplex PCR; the TCRdb copy retains only in-frame clones and omits some. Of some 130,000 clones in the sample, 75% to 85% are singletons; the top ten hold 2% to 3%. The sequenced sample consisted of PBMCs. These receptors were collected from a man over 45 in good health and CMV-seronegative.

The chain has TRBV6-6 and TRBJ2-7, with 10 positions matching TRBD2. The trim removed 2 bases at V and 6 bases at J, leaving 7 bases unmatched. Germline CDR1 and CDR2: MNHNY and SVGAGI (reference sequence). The CDR3 covers 15 residues. CDR3 nucleotide sequence: TGTGCCAGCAGTTACCACGGACTAGCGGTTTCCGAGCAGTACTTC. Its protein product is CASSYHGLAVSEQYF.

The gene calls are TRBV7-2 and TRBJ2-7; D possibly corresponds to TRBD1 (5 bases). The CDR3 is made up of 13 amino acids. Between the trimmed V and J ends, which lost 1 base and 7 bases, there was a span of 11 bases. Germline V gives CDR1 SGHTA, CDR2 FQGNSA. The CDR3 region is CASSLGGPREQYF. Written as DNA, the CDR3 is TGTGCCAGCAGCTTAGGGGGCCCGAGGGAGCAGTACTTC.

The chain couples TRBV5-1 to TRBJ2-2; 8 bases are a match to TRBD2. Germline CDR1 SGHRS, CDR2 YFSETQ. The CDR3 contains 16 residues. The J segment lost 3 bases and the V segment lost 7 bases, leaving 11 bases of the junction unmatched. The CDR3, as DNA: TGCGCCAGCCGCGACCCGAGCGGGGGCGACACCGGGGAGCTGTTTTTT. This translates into CASRDPSGGDTGELFF.

In DNA form, the CDR3 reads TGTGCCAGCAGTGAATCCCCCAGGTTCAAAGAAGCTTTCTTT. Protein sequence: CASSESPRFKEAFF. The chain couples TRBV6-1 to TRBJ1-1; D gene uncertain. CDR1 and CDR2 from the germline V gene are MNHNS and SASEGT. Trimming shortened V by 2 bases and J by 8 bases, and 15 bases separated the two germline ends. This CDR3 has 14 residues.

This clone has only one observation. This chain links TRBV9 with TRBJ2-4; TRBD2 agrees at 7 bases. Germline V CDR1 and CDR2: SGDLS, YYNGEE. The V segment lost 0 bases and the J segment 0 bases; nucleotides outside the gene matches: 0. The CDR3 has 15 residues. The CDR3 DNA is TGTGCCAGCAGCGTAGGGGGGGGAGCCAAAAACATTCAGTACTTC. Translating gives CASSVGGGAKNIQYF.

This clone appeared once. J is TRBJ2-2 and V is TRBV2, with a tentative D call TRBD2 (7 bases). This CDR3 has 17 residues. With 5 bases removed from V and 5 bases from J, the gap between germline ends came to 21 bases. Germline assignment: CDR1 SNHLY and CDR2 FYNNEI. The CDR3 sequence is CASSIWGGASWTGELFF. The CDR3 nucleotides read TGTGCCAGCAGTATTTGGGGGGGCGCTTCATGGACCGGGGAGCTGTTTTTT.

The rearrangement joins TRBV6-5 to TRBJ1-2; D gene ambiguous. The CDR3 has 12 residues. Trimming took 5 bases from V and 8 from J, leaving 12 bases between them. Germline-derived CDR1 and CDR2 are MNHEY and SVGAGI. The CDR3 here is CASSRSAQGYTF. In DNA form, the CDR3 reads TGTGCCAGCAGTCGGAGTGCTCAGGGCTACACCTTC.

The genes are TRBV11-2 and TRBJ1-2; no clear D gene. V was shortened by 4 bases and J by 0 bases, with 12 bases between the two germline ends. The germline V gene encodes CDR1 SGHAT and CDR2 FQNNGV. This CDR3 is built from 15 residues. The CDR3 here is CASSSYGVANYGYTF. CDR3 DNA: TGTGCCAGCAGCTCTTACGGAGTGGCTAACTATGGCTACACCTTC. The complete variable domain, with remaining parts taken from reference TRBV11-2 and TRBJ1-2, reads EAGVAQSPRYKIIEKRQSVAFWCNPISGHATLYWYQQILGQGPKLLIQFQNNGVVDDSQLPKDRFSAERLKGVDSTLKIQPAKLEDSAVYLCASSSYGVANYGYTFGSGTRLTVV.

In the case of this clone: The conserved phenylalanine or tryptophan normally closing the CDR3 is absent here, so this likely arose from a read error. J is TRBJ2-3 and V is TRBV5-1, with a possible D match to TRBD1 (6 bases). The CDR3 length is 14 residues. From germline, CDR1 is SGHRS and CDR2 YFSETQ. Trimming removed 0 bases at V and 4 bases at J, with 9 bases between. Here the CDR3 reads CASSLAGAADTQYV. In DNA form, the CDR3 reads TGCGCCAGCAGCTTGGCAGGGGCGGCAGATACGCAGTATGTT.

The gene calls are TRBV5-1 and TRBJ2-2; 8 positions agree with TRBD1. Trimming at V came to 2 bases and at J to 4 bases, leaving 7 bases not matched to a gene. The CDR3 has 16 amino acids. Germline values: CDR1 SGHRS, CDR2 YFSETQ. The CDR3 nucleotides are TGCGCCAGCAGCTTTACCGGGACAGGTTCCACCGGGGAGCTGTTTTTT. Its translation: CASSFTGTGSTGELFF.

This chain uses TRBV5-1 with TRBJ1-5, with D hard to call. The CDR3 totals 14 residues. Per the germline V gene, CDR1 is SGHRS and CDR2 is YFSETQ. V lost 3 bases to trimming and J lost 5 bases, with 12 bases between them. The CDR3 region is CASSSGSGDQPQHF. The CDR3 DNA sequence: TGCGCCAGCAGCTCGGGGTCTGGTGATCAGCCCCAGCATTTT.

The rearrangement joins TRBV2 to TRBJ1-2; 7 bases are a match to TRBD1. V lost 4 bases and J lost 7; bases outside the gene matches: 9. Germline values: CDR1 SNHLY, CDR2 FYNNEI. The CDR3 consists of 14 residues. CDR3 bases: TGTGCCAGCAGTGCCCAAGGACAGGCGAGTGGCTACACCTTC. Translating it yields CASSAQGQASGYTF.

This chain links TRBV18 with TRBJ1-2, with D perhaps matching TRBD1 (5 bases). Germline V lookup: CDR1 KGHSH, CDR2 LQKENI. V was trimmed by 1 base and J by 4 bases, leaving 16 bases between them. The CDR3 has 16 amino acids. CDR3 residues: CASSPQTLTATYGYTF. DNA of the CDR3: TGTGCCAGCTCACCACAAACACTGACAGCTACCTATGGCTACACCTTC.

The chain links TRBV4-2 to TRBJ2-7; 7 bases agree with TRBD1. Germline V gives CDR1 LGHNA, CDR2 YNFKEQ. The CDR3 is made up of 17 amino acids. Trimming at V came to 0 bases and at J to 3 bases, leaving 11 bases not matched to a gene. The CDR3 here is CASSQERNRGFGYEQYF. CDR3 nucleotide sequence: TGTGCCAGCAGCCAAGAGCGAAACAGGGGATTCGGCTACGAGCAGTACTTC.

The chain carries TRBV10-2 and TRBJ2-3; tentatively, D is TRBD2 (5 bases). With 7 bases removed from V and 2 bases from J, the gap between germline ends came to 19 bases. Germline lookup yields CDR1 WSHSY and CDR2 SAAADI. The CDR3 contains 16 residues. DNA of the CDR3: TGCGCCAGCACTTTGACTATCACCCTCAACACAGATACGCAGTATTTT. This encodes CASTLTITLNTDTQYF.

The V call is TRBV4-1, the J call TRBJ2-5, with a weak D call TRBD1 (6 bases). The CDR3 totals 13 residues. CDR1 MGHRA and CDR2 YSYEKL come from the germline V gene. Trimming cost V 6 bases and J 11 bases, with 19 bases left between them. DNA for the CDR3: TGCGCCAGCAGACCAGACAGGCTTGGGCTACAGTACTTC. Translating gives CASRPDRLGLQYF.

This chain uses TRBV11-2 with TRBJ1-4; D not resolved. Trimming shortened V by 2 bases and J by 6 bases, and 10 bases separated the two germline ends. CDR1 SGHAT and CDR2 FQNNGV come from the germline V gene. The CDR3 is made up of 14 amino acids. For the CDR3, the DNA is TGTGCCAGCAGCTTAACCGTGAGAGATGAAAAACTGTTTTTT. It specifies CASSLTVRDEKLFF.